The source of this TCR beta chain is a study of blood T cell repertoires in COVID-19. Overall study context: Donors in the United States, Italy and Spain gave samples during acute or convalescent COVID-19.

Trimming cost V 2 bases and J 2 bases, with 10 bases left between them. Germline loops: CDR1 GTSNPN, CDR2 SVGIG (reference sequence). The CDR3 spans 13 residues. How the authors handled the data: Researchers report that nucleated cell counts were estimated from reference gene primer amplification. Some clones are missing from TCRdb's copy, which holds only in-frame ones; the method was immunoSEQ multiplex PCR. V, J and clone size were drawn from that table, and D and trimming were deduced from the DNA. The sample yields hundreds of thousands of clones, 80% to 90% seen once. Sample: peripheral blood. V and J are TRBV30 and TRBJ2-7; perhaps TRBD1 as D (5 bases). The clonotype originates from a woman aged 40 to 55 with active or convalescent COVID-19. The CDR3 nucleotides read TGTGCCTGGAGTAACTGGGGCACCTACGAGCAGTACTTC. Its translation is CAWSNWGTYEQYF.